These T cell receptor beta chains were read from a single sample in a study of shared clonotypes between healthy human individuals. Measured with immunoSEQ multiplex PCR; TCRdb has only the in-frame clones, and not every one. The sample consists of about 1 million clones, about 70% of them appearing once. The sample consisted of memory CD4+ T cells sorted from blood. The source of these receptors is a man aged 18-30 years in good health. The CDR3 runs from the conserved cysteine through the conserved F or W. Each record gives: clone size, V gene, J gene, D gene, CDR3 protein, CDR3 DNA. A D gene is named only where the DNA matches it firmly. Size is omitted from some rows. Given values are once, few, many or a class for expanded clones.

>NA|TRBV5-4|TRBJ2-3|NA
CASSYRRDPGTDTQYF
TGTGCCAGCAGCTACCGTCGGGACCCCGGGACAGATACGCAGTATTTT
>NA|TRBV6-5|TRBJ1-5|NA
CASMGWGQPQHF
TGTGCCAGCATGGGTTGGGGACAGCCCCAGCATTTT
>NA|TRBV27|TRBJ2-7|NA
CASMPKPGSSEQYF
TGTGCCAGCATGCCTAAACCCGGGTCGAGCGAGCAGTACTTC
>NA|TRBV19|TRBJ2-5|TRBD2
CASRTSGGRQETQYF
TGTGCCAGTAGGACTAGCGGGGGAAGACAAGAGACCCAGTACTTC
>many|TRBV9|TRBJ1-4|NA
CASSGQAFASSNLKNEKLFF
TGTGCCAGCAGCGGTCAAGCGTTCGCTAGTTCCAATCTTAAGAATGAAAAACTGTTTTTT
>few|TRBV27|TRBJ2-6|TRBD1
CASRTGDVSGANVLTF
TGTGCCAGCCGGACAGGGGACGTCTCTGGGGCCAACGTCCTGACTTTC
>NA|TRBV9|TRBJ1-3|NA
CASSVGADGNTIYF
TGTGCCAGCAGCGTAGGGGCCGATGGAAACACCATATATTTT
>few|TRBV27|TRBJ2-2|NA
CASSFRTGELFF
TGTGCCAGCAGTTTCCGAACCGGGGAGCTGTTTTTT
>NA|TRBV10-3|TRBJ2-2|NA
CAISPLLNTGELFF
TGTGCCATCAGTCCTCTGTTGAACACCGGGGAGCTGTTTTTT
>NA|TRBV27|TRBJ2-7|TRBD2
CASRSTWLAGGEQYF
TGTGCCAGCAGATCTACGTGGCTAGCGGGGGGCGAGCAGTACTTC
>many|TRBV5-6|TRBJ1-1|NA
CASSSDSRFMNTEAFF
TGTGCCAGCAGCTCCGACAGCCGTTTTATGAACACTGAAGCTTTCTTT
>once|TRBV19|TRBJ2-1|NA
CASSILPTSSYNEQFF
TGTGCCAGTAGTATACTCCCCACGAGCTCCTACAATGAGCAGTTCTTC